This passage covers 24 T cell receptor beta chains from one sample sequenced in a study of T cell responses to AZD1222 COVID-19 vaccine. The assay was immunoSEQ multiplex PCR, and TCRdb's table has in-frame clones only and misses some. The sample consists of 70,000 to 95,000 clones, about 86% of them appearing once. The sequences come from peripheral blood, collected 28 days after the second AZD1222 dose. All receptors derive from an adult who received the AZD1222 COVID-19 vaccine.

The V gene is TRBV10-1, the J gene TRBJ2-7, with D possibly being TRBD2 (6 bases). Looked up from germline, CDR1 is WNHNN and CDR2 is SYGVQD (reference sequence). The CDR3 totals 13 residues. V was pared by 0 bases and J by 4 bases, with 7 bases between. The DNA of the CDR3 is TGCGCCAGCAGTGAGTCAGGGACTTACGAGCAGTACTTC. Translating it yields CASSESGTYEQYF.

CDR3 bases: TGTGCCAGCAGCTTAGGGGCGGGGGGACAGACCGGGGAGCTGTTTTTT. Its translation is CASSLGAGGQTGELFF. V and J are TRBV7-6 and TRBJ2-2; the D gene is possibly TRBD2 (8 bases). This CDR3 comprises 16 residues. CDR1 is SGHVS, CDR2 FNYEAQ, per germline. V was shortened by 1 base and J by 5 bases, with 14 bases between the two germline ends.

The rearrangement joins TRBV18 to TRBJ1-2; 7 nucleotides match TRBD1. The V gene's germline CDR1 is KGHSH and CDR2 LQKENI. This CDR3 is built from 15 residues. With V trimmed by 4 bases and J by 0 bases, 5 bases remained unmatched. In DNA, the CDR3 is TGTGCCAGCTCACAAGACAGGGAGACTAACTATGGCTACACCTTC. Residues: CASSQDRETNYGYTF.

The CDR3 sequence: CASSRRAGAEQFF. Here the CDR3 DNA reads TGTGCCAGCAGCCGTCGGGCGGGGGCTGAGCAGTTCTTC. The chain is built from TRBV11-3 and TRBJ2-1, with a possible D match to TRBD2 (7 bases). CDR1 and CDR2 (germline): SGHNT, YENEEA. V was pared by 5 bases and J by 9 bases, with 14 bases between. The CDR3 extends over 13 amino acids.

The chain has TRBV27 and TRBJ1-2; a weak D match, TRBD1 (5 bases). V shed 1 base and J shed 0 bases, with 12 bases lying between them. Germline V gives CDR1 MNHEY, CDR2 SMNVEV (reference sequence). The CDR3 consists of 16 residues. The CDR3 reads CASSLYGQGPNYGYTF. The CDR3 nucleotides are TGTGCCAGCAGTTTATACGGGCAGGGTCCTAACTATGGCTACACCTTC.

This clone was seen a single time. The rearrangement joins TRBV20-1 to TRBJ2-2; D could derive from TRBD1 or TRBD2 (5 bases each). Trimming shortened V by 3 bases and J by 0 bases, and 14 bases separated the two germline ends. CDR1 DFQATT and CDR2 SNEGSKA come from the germline V gene (reference sequence). CDR3 length: 16 residues. The CDR3 region has the DNA TGCAGTGCTAGTGGGGACGGCGGAACGAACACCGGGGAGCTGTTTTTT. Translation gives CSASGDGGTNTGELFF.

This chain connects TRBV6-5 to TRBJ1-1, with D maybe TRBD1 (6 bases). Germline loops: CDR1 MNHEY, CDR2 SVGAGI. V was clipped by 6 bases and J by 1 base, with 12 bases between them. The CDR3 contains 14 residues. CDR3 residues: CASRYRDRNTEAFF. The CDR3 DNA sequence: TGTGCCAGCAGATACAGGGATCGGAACACTGAAGCTTTCTTT.

This rearrangement joins TRBV10-3 to TRBJ1-6; D is perhaps TRBD1 (6 bases). Trimming removed 7 bases from V and 8 bases from J, with 15 bases in between. Germline V gene data show CDR1 as ENHRY and CDR2 as SYGVKD. The CDR3 runs 14 residues. For the CDR3, the DNA is TGTGCCATCAAAAACAGGGAGAGTGATTCACCCCTCCACTTT. It specifies CAIKNRESDSPLHF.

The chain links TRBV7-6 to TRBJ2-1; 8 nucleotides match TRBD2. V lost 4 bases, J lost 10 bases, and 12 bases stayed unmatched. Per the germline V gene, CDR1 is SGHVS and CDR2 is FNYEAQ. The CDR3 length is 15 residues. The CDR3 region has the DNA TGTGCCAGCAGCTCAGCGGGGGCGTCAGCGGCAGAGCAGTTCTTC. Protein product: CASSSAGASAAEQFF.

The V gene is TRBV5-4, the J gene TRBJ2-3; 7 bases agree with TRBD2. CDR1 and CDR2 (germline): SGHNT, YYREEE (reference sequence). The CDR3 loop spans 15 amino acids. V shed 0 bases and J 4 bases; nucleotides not matched to a gene: 5. The CDR3 reads CASSLGLADSDTQYF. Here the CDR3 DNA reads TGTGCCAGCAGCTTGGGGCTAGCGGACTCAGATACGCAGTATTTT.

This clone appeared once. The gene calls are TRBV2 and TRBJ2-7; D call uncertain. Germline CDR1 reads SNHLY; CDR2 reads FYNNEI. This CDR3 is 11 amino acids long. Between the trimmed V and J ends, which lost 4 bases and 3 bases, there was a span of 4 bases. Here the CDR3 reads CASSGYYEQYF. CDR3 DNA: TGTGCCAGCAGTGGATACTACGAGCAGTACTTC.

This sequence joins TRBV28 and TRBJ2-7; 12 bases agree with TRBD2. With V trimmed by 8 bases and J by 1 base, 3 bases remained unmatched. The CDR3 spans 14 residues. Germline loops: CDR1 MDHEN, CDR2 SYDVKM. This CDR3 is CASRGTSGSYEQYF. The CDR3 nucleotides read TGTGCCAGCCGCGGGACTAGCGGGTCCTACGAGCAGTACTTC.

The CDR3 sequence is CASSRNSQGREKLFF. CDR3 bases: TGTGCCAGCAGCCGCAACTCCCAAGGACGTGAAAAACTGTTTTTT. V and J are TRBV27 and TRBJ1-4; D is uncertain. The germline V and J ends were trimmed by 6 bases and 7 bases, with 18 bases remaining between them. The CDR3 totals 15 residues. CDR1 and CDR2 (germline): MNHEY, SMNVEV (reference sequence).

This clone was observed a single time. Other DNA sequences in this specimen translate into the identical CDR3. The CDR3: CASSGGGSNQPQHF. CDR3 nucleotides: TGTGCCAGCAGTGGGGGGGGGAGCAATCAGCCCCAGCATTTT. The chain carries TRBV28 and TRBJ1-5, with D possibly being TRBD1 (5 bases). The CDR3 spans 14 residues. The V end was cut by 5 bases, the J end by 1 base, with 9 bases between. Germline V lookup: CDR1 MDHEN, CDR2 SYDVKM.

The chain employs TRBV4-1 and TRBJ2-7, with TRBD2 as a possible D gene (7 bases). The CDR3 contains 15 residues. Per the germline V gene, CDR1 is MGHRA and CDR2 is YSYEKL. V lost 3 bases to trimming and J lost 4 bases, with 16 bases between them. The CDR3 region has the DNA TGCGCCAGCAGCCAGGGGGGGTCAGGGGAGTACGAGCAGTACTTC. Protein sequence: CASSQGGSGEYEQYF.

The chain links TRBV4-2 to TRBJ1-5, with 7 bases fitting TRBD1. This CDR3 has 16 residues. J lost 5 bases, V lost 2 bases, and 9 bases had no gene match. Per the germline V gene, CDR1 is LGHNA and CDR2 is YNFKEQ. CDR3 DNA: TGTGCCAGCAGCCAAACCCGGGACAGCCAATATCAGCCCCAGCATTTT. Protein: CASSQTRDSQYQPQHF.

The chain combines TRBV18 with TRBJ1-3; D is unresolved. This CDR3 contains 15 residues. The V gene's germline CDR1 is KGHSH and CDR2 LQKENI. The germline V and J ends were trimmed by 1 base and 4 bases, with 11 bases remaining between them. The CDR3 coding sequence is TGTGCCAGCTCACCACGAACAGCGGGAGGAAACACCATATATTTT. It yields the protein CASSPRTAGGNTIYF.

The V and J genes are TRBV28 and TRBJ1-1; 7 nucleotides line up with TRBD1. The V gene's germline CDR1 is MDHEN and CDR2 SYDVKM. The junction had 8 bases not matched to a gene; V was cut back by 9 bases and J by 7 bases. This CDR3 comprises 12 residues. CDR3 coding DNA: TGTGCCAGTGTTGGGACAGCTAGTGAAGCTTTCTTT. Protein: CASVGTASEAFF.

This chain joins TRBV25-1 and TRBJ1-1; D perhaps matches TRBD1 (5 bases). The germline V and J ends were trimmed by 4 bases and 3 bases, with 18 bases remaining between them. Germline V gene data show CDR1 as MGHDK and CDR2 as SYGVNS. This CDR3 is built from 16 residues. DNA of the CDR3: TGTGCCAGCAGTGGGGGGACCCTCGTCCGTGACACTGAAGCTTTCTTT. Protein sequence: CASSGGTLVRDTEAFF.

The chain recombines TRBV28 with TRBJ1-1; D unresolved. CDR3 size: 11 residues. Looked up from germline, CDR1 is MDHEN and CDR2 is SYDVKM. V lost 6 bases to trimming and J lost 7 bases, with 9 bases between them. The CDR3 coding sequence is TGTGCCAGCAGCCTCAGGTTTGAAGCTTTCTTT. It specifies CASSLRFEAFF.

CDR3: CASSLGTGGYTF. The CDR3 nucleotides read TGTGCCAGCAGCTTAGGGACAGGTGGCTACACCTTC. This sequence joins TRBV7-2 and TRBJ1-2, with 7 bases matching TRBD1. Unmatched junction bases numbered 0, after V lost 1 base and J lost 7 bases. The CDR3 consists of 12 residues. Germline V gene sequence: CDR1 SGHTA, CDR2 FQGNSA.

The chain joins TRBV5-1 to TRBJ1-4; D is ambiguous. Looked up from germline, CDR1 is SGHRS and CDR2 is YFSETQ. Trimming removed 0 bases from V and 3 bases from J, with 6 bases in between. The CDR3 has 14 residues. The CDR3 sequence: CASSLADPNEKLFF. The CDR3 DNA sequence: TGCGCCAGCAGCTTGGCGGACCCTAATGAAAAACTGTTTTTT.

CDR3 sequence: CAWTSSGGQPQHF. CDR3 in DNA: TGTGCCTGGACCTCATCTGGGGGTCAGCCCCAGCATTTT. The chain joins TRBV30 to TRBJ1-5; TRBD1 is a possible D gene (5 bases). Germline CDR1 and CDR2: GTSNPN and SVGIG (reference sequence). V lost 4 bases, J lost 6 bases, and 13 bases lay in between. This CDR3 is built from 13 residues.

The CDR3 bases are TGTGCCAGTCGGACATCCCTTTTCTACGAGCAGTACTTC. This translates into CASRTSLFYEQYF. V gene TRBV6-5 combines with J gene TRBJ2-7; possible D gene TRBD1, 5 bases. V lost 9 bases to trimming and J lost 3 bases, with 15 bases between them. There are 13 residues in the CDR3. Per the germline V gene, CDR1 is MNHEY and CDR2 is SVGAGI.